These 24 T cell receptor beta chains were sequenced from one sample in a study of OX40 agonist ivuxolimab in advanced cancers. Here immunoSEQ multiplex PCR was the method, and the copy in TCRdb shows in-frame clones only, minus some. The sample includes 64,000 or so clones, roughly 83% of them seen just once. The sample was CD4+ or CD8+ T cells sorted from blood, taken in a trial of the OX40 agonist ivuxolimab. The receptors were gathered from an adult with an advanced solid tumor such as melanoma, head and neck, liver or kidney cancer.

The genes are TRBV19 and TRBJ2-5; 7 nucleotides agree with TRBD2. The CDR3 runs 14 residues. V shed 5 bases and J 4 bases; nucleotides not matched to a gene: 7. Germline V CDR1 and CDR2: LNHDA, SQIVND (reference sequence). The DNA for the CDR3 is TGTGCCAGTAGTCCTACATGGGGGGGAGAGACCCAGTACTTC. It is translated as CASSPTWGGETQYF.

The V and J genes are TRBV7-9 and TRBJ2-5, with a weak D call TRBD2 (6 bases). CDR1 is SEHNR and CDR2 is FQNEAQ in the germline V gene (reference sequence). V was pared by 1 base and J by 3 bases, with 6 bases between. This CDR3 comprises 13 residues. The DNA for the CDR3 is TGTGCCAGCAGCTTAGGCGGGGAAGAGACCCAGTACTTC. Amino acid sequence: CASSLGGEETQYF.

The rearrangement links TRBV10-3 to TRBJ2-7; no reliable D call. The V end was cut by 0 bases, the J end by 4 bases, with 7 bases between. The CDR3 has 13 amino acids. Germline V gene lookup returns CDR1 ENHRY and CDR2 SYGVKD. The CDR3 spells CAISESTEYEQYF. The CDR3 DNA sequence: TGTGCCATCAGTGAGTCGACCGAATACGAGCAGTACTTC.

The rearrangement uses TRBV6-5 and TRBJ1-2; D unresolved. CDR1 and CDR2 (germline): MNHEY, SVGAGI. Deletions cut 2 bases from V and 6 bases from J, with 10 bases between. CDR3 size: 13 residues. The CDR3 is CASSYARRDGYTF. The CDR3 DNA sequence: TGTGCCAGCAGTTACGCACGACGTGATGGCTACACCTTC.

The chain joins TRBV7-9 to TRBJ1-5; no reliable D call. Germline assignment: CDR1 SEHNR and CDR2 FQNEAQ (reference sequence). This CDR3 is 15 amino acids long. The V gene lost 1 base and the J gene lost 3 bases, with 10 bases spanning the gap. The CDR3 DNA sequence: TGTGCCAGCAGCTTAGGATCCGTAGTCAATCAGCCCCAGCATTTT. Translation gives CASSLGSVVNQPQHF.

The chain joins TRBV5-4 to TRBJ2-2; D may match TRBD1 or TRBD2 (5 bases each). The V gene's germline CDR1 is SGHNT and CDR2 YYREEE (reference sequence). The V and J ends lost 3 bases and 1 base respectively, with 10 bases between them. The CDR3 runs to 15 residues. The CDR3 nucleotides are TGTGCCAGCAGCTATTCGGGGCTGAACACCGGGGAGCTGTTTTTT. Amino acids: CASSYSGLNTGELFF.

The chain joins TRBV15 to TRBJ1-3, with a weak D call TRBD1 (6 bases). In germline, CDR1 is LNHNV, CDR2 YYDKDF (reference sequence). Trimming pared 5 bases from V and 0 bases from J, leaving 17 bases between. This CDR3 comprises 17 residues. The CDR3 loop reads CATSSQGTTISGNTIYF. The CDR3 DNA sequence: TGTGCCACCAGCTCACAGGGAACTACTATCTCTGGAAACACCATATATTTT.

J is TRBJ2-5 and V is TRBV4-1; D call uncertain. The CDR3 consists of 14 residues. Trimming took off 0 bases at V and 7 bases at J, with 12 bases between the two ends. The germline gives CDR1 MGHRA, CDR2 YSYEKL. The CDR3 DNA sequence: TGCGCCAGCAGCCAAGAAGAATCCAGACCGACCCAGTACTTC. Translation: CASSQEESRPTQYF.

V is TRBV19 and J is TRBJ2-1, with D perhaps TRBD1 (6 bases). CDR1 and CDR2 from the germline V gene are LNHDA and SQIVND (reference sequence). CDR3 size: 12 residues. The V and J ends lost 11 bases and 10 bases respectively, with 18 bases between them. The CDR3 DNA reads TGTGCCGCAGGGGACGGACGGAGGGAGCAGTTCTTC. Residues: CAAGDGRREQFF.

The chain couples TRBV5-6 to TRBJ2-5, with 7 positions matching TRBD2. The trim removed 2 bases at V and 4 bases at J, leaving 2 bases unmatched. The CDR3 runs to 13 residues. Germline CDR1 is SGHDT and CDR2 is YYEEEE. CDR3: CASSFGGGETQYF. CDR3 coding DNA: TGTGCCAGCAGCTTCGGCGGGGGAGAGACCCAGTACTTC.

The chain is built from TRBV6-1 and TRBJ1-2; a weak D match, TRBD1 (6 bases). This CDR3 spans 17 amino acids. In germline, CDR1 is MNHNS, CDR2 SASEGT. The V end lost 4 bases, the J end lost 5 bases, and 23 bases lay between the germline ends. The CDR3 here is CASSVLGQVTPLYGYTF. The CDR3 nucleotides read TGTGCCAGCAGTGTGTTGGGACAAGTGACCCCACTTTATGGCTACACCTTC.

V is TRBV7-9 and J is TRBJ1-2; D not resolved. This CDR3 contains 14 residues. The germline CDR1 and CDR2 sequences are SEHNR and FQNEAQ (reference sequence). Deletions cut 4 bases from V and 0 bases from J, with 9 bases between. The CDR3 DNA reads as TGTGCCAGCAGCTCCCCCGGGTCTAACTATGGCTACACCTTC. It translates to CASSSPGSNYGYTF. Full variable domain (outside the CDR3, taken from reference TRBV7-9 and TRBJ1-2): DTGVSQNPRHKITKRGQNVTFRCDPISEHNRLYWYRQTLGQGPEFLTYFQNEAQLEKSRLLSDRFSAERPKGSFSTLEIQRTEQGDSAMYLCASSSPGSNYGYTFGSGTRLTVV.

This chain uses TRBV19 with TRBJ2-7, with 9 bases lining up with TRBD1. Germline-derived CDR1 and CDR2 are LNHDA and SQIVND (reference sequence). V trimming: 5 bases; J trimming: 6 bases; junction bases outside the gene matches: 8. The CDR3 contains 14 residues. The CDR3, as DNA: TGTGCCAGTAGTGTGGGACAGGGTGGCCTCGAGCAGTACTTC. This translates into CASSVGQGGLEQYF.

The chain couples TRBV25-1 to TRBJ2-1; the match to TRBD1 covers 7 bases. Germline trimming cut 2 bases from V and 3 bases from J; bases unmatched to any gene: 4. CDR3 length: 15 residues. The germline V gene encodes CDR1 MGHDK and CDR2 SYGVNS. In DNA, the CDR3 is TGTGCCAGCAGTGAACCTCGGACAGGCTACAATGAGCAGTTCTTC. Translated, it gives CASSEPRTGYNEQFF.

The rearrangement links TRBV7-6 to TRBJ2-3; TRBD2 agrees at 11 bases. V was pared by 1 base and J by 8 bases, with 11 bases of the junction left unmatched. Germline-derived CDR1 and CDR2 are SGHVS and FNYEAQ. The CDR3 has 17 residues. The CDR3 nucleotides are TGTGCCAGCAGCTTAGATACTAGCGGGAGTGGTGGGGTTACGCAGTATTTT. Translation gives CASSLDTSGSGGVTQYF.

V is TRBV5-6 and J is TRBJ2-7, with D perhaps matching TRBD1 or TRBD2 (5 bases each). The CDR3 extends over 15 amino acids. Trimming stripped 0 bases from V and 3 bases from J, with 13 bases between. CDR1 SGHDT and CDR2 YYEEEE come from the germline V gene. The CDR3, as DNA: TGTGCCAGCAGCTTGGCCTTGGGGGATAGCTACGAGCAGTACTTC. It codes for CASSLALGDSYEQYF.

CDR3: CASSLGPTVGNTIYF. In DNA form, the CDR3 reads TGCGCCAGCAGCTTGGGGCCGACAGTCGGAAACACCATATATTTT. J is TRBJ1-3 and V is TRBV5-1; possible D gene TRBD1, 5 bases. Looked up from germline, CDR1 is SGHRS and CDR2 is YFSETQ. The CDR3 contains 15 residues. Trimming removed 0 bases at V and 4 bases at J, with 11 bases between. Full variable domain (remainder filled in from reference TRBV5-1 and TRBJ1-3): KAGVTQTPRYLIKTRGQQVTLSCSPISGHRSVSWYQQTPGQGLQFLFEYFSETQRNKGNFPGRFSGRQFSNSRSEMNVSTLELGDSALYLCASSLGPTVGNTIYFGEGSWLTVV.

This chain joins TRBV11-1 and TRBJ2-3; 11 bases line up with TRBD2. J lost 6 bases, V lost 1 base, and 6 bases had no gene match. Germline lookup yields CDR1 SGHAT and CDR2 FQDESV (reference sequence). This CDR3 region has 16 residues. CDR3 residues: CASSLDLAGGPDTQYF. The CDR3 DNA reads TGTGCCAGCAGCTTAGACCTAGCGGGGGGTCCGGATACGCAGTATTTT.

This sequence joins TRBV10-3 and TRBJ2-1; D gene unclear. Trimming pared 5 bases from V and 8 bases from J, leaving 10 bases between. The CDR3 spans 12 residues. In germline, CDR1 is ENHRY, CDR2 SYGVKD. CDR3 in amino acids: CAISYGAHEQFF. The CDR3 region has the DNA TGTGCCATCAGTTATGGCGCCCATGAGCAGTTCTTC.

This clone appeared a single time. The chain employs TRBV5-1 and TRBJ1-1, with 7 bases matching TRBD1. This CDR3 spans 13 amino acids. Per germline, CDR1 SGHRS and CDR2 YFSETQ. V lost 0 bases and J lost 11; bases outside the gene matches: 7. The CDR3 is CASSLEQGYKAFF. The CDR3 DNA reads TGCGCCAGCAGCTTGGAACAGGGGTACAAGGCTTTCTTT.

The chain uses TRBV18 and TRBJ2-7; 9 nucleotides line up with TRBD1. From germline, CDR1 is KGHSH and CDR2 LQKENI. J was trimmed by 5 bases and V by 3 bases; bases with no gene match: 14. The CDR3 runs 17 residues. The DNA for the CDR3 is TGTGCCAGCTCACCCTTGGGACAGGGAGGGTTGAGGGACGAGCAGTACTTC. It encodes CASSPLGQGGLRDEQYF.

The V gene is TRBV6-5, the J gene TRBJ1-6, with D maybe TRBD1 (6 bases). CDR1 is MNHEY and CDR2 is SVGAGI in the germline V gene. The CDR3 totals 13 residues. V was shortened by 5 bases and J by 7 bases, with 9 bases between the two germline ends. CDR3 DNA sequence: TGTGCCAGCAGTCTTACAGGGAATTCACCCCTCCACTTT. Protein sequence: CASSLTGNSPLHF.

The sample holds one count of this clone. The J gene is TRBJ1-4, the V gene TRBV19; D call uncertain. The CDR3 extends over 16 amino acids. Looked up from germline, CDR1 is LNHDA and CDR2 is SQIVND (reference sequence). V lost 3 bases, J lost 0 bases, and 11 bases lay in between. The CDR3 is CASSITETATNEKLFF. CDR3 in DNA: TGTGCCAGTAGTATCACCGAGACTGCAACTAATGAAAAACTGTTTTTT.

The V gene is TRBV7-6, the J gene TRBJ2-2; D gene unclear. Trimming pared 1 base from V and 4 bases from J, leaving 4 bases between. Germline V gene sequence: CDR1 SGHVS, CDR2 FNYEAQ. This CDR3 has 13 amino acids. The CDR3 bases are TGTGCCAGCAGCTTAGGGTCCACCGGGGAGCTGTTTTTT. Residues: CASSLGSTGELFF.